This TCR beta chain was found in a study of blood T cells in healthy people across ages. Primers used in a second PCR of about 7 to 11 cycles were a sample-barcoded 5' primer and a J-beta primer mix. TCRdb re-called the 5' RACE reads with MiXCR, one entry per CDR3 protein. This repertoire shows around 790,000 distinct CDR3 sequences, around two fifths found once; its top ten account for around 21%. CDR3 length equals 18 residues. Germline-derived CDR1 and CDR2 are MGHDK and SYGVNS. Trimming shortened V by 6 bases and J by 0 bases, and 21 bases separated the two germline ends. This TCR derives from a man in his sixties in good health. Sequencing used blood. The chain has TRBV25-1 and TRBJ2-1; D may correspond to TRBD1 or TRBD2 (6 bases each). The DNA for the CDR3 is TGTGCCAGCAGAGGGGGGACGGCCAATAGGGCCTCCTACAATGAGCAGTTCTTC. This encodes CASRGGTANRASYNEQFF.